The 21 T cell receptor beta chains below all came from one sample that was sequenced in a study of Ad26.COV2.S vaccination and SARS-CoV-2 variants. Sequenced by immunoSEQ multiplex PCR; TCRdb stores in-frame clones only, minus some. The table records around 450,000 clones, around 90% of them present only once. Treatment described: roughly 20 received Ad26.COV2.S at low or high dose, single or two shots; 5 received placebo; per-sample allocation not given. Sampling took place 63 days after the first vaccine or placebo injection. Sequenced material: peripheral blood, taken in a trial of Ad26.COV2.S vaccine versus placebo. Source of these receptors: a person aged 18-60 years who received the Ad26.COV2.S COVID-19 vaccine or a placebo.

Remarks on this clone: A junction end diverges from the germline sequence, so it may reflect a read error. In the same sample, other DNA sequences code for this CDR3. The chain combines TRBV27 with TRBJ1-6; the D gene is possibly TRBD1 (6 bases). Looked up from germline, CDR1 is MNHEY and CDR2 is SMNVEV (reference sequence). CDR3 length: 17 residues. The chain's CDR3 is CASSLSAWGQGHSPLHF. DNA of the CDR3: TGTGCCAGTAGTTTATCGGCGTGGGGACAAGGGCATTCACCCCTCCACTTT.

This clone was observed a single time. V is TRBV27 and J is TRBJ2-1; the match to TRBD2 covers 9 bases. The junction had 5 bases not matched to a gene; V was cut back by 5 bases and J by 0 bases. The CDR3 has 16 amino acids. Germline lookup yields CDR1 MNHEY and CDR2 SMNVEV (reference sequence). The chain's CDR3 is CASSQPSGASYNEQFF. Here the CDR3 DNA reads TGTGCCAGCAGTCAGCCTAGCGGGGCCTCCTACAATGAGCAGTTCTTC.

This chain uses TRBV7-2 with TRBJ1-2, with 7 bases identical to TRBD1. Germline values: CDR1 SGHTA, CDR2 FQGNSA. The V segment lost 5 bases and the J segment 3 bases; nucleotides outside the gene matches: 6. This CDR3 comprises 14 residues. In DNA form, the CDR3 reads TGTGCCAGCAGCCCCGGGACAGCCTACTATGGCTACACCTTC. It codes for CASSPGTAYYGYTF.

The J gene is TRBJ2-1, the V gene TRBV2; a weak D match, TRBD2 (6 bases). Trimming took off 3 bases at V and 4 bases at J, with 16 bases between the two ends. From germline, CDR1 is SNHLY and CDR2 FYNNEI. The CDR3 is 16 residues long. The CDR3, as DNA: TGTGCCAGCAGTGAGGGGGGTAGCGGAAGGTACAATGAGCAGTTCTTC. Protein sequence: CASSEGGSGRYNEQFF.

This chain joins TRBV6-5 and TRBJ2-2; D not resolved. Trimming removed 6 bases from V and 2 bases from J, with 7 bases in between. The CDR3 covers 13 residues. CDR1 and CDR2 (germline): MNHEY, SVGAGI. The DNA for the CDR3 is TGTGCCAGCAGCGAGACAAACACCGGGGAGCTGTTTTTT. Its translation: CASSETNTGELFF.

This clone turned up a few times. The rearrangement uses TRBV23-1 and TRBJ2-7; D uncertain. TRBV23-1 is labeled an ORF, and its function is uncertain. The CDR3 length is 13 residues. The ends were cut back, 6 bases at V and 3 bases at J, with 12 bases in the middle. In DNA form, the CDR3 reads TGCGCCAGCAGCCTCCTCACAGTCTACGAGCAGTACTTC. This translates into CASSLLTVYEQYF.

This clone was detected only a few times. The DNA for the CDR3 is TGTGCCAGCACCGGGGGTAGCCTTAACTATGGCTACACCTTC. Protein: CASTGGSLNYGYTF. The chain carries TRBV2 and TRBJ1-2; D is perhaps TRBD1 (5 bases). Germline V gives CDR1 SNHLY, CDR2 FYNNEI. Trimming removed 7 bases from V and 1 base from J, with 13 bases in between. This CDR3 comprises 14 residues.

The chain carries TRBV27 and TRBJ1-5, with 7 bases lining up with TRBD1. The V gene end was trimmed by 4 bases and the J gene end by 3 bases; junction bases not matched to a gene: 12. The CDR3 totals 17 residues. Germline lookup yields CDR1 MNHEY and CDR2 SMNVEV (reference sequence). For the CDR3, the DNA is TGTGCCAGCAGTTCAACCCACAGGGGAATTAACAATCAGCCCCAGCATTTT. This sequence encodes CASSSTHRGINNQPQHF.

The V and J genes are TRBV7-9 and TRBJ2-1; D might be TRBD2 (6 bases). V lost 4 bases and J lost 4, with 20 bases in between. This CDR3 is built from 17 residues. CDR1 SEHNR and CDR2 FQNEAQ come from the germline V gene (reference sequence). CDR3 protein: CASSSAGGTSRYNEQFF. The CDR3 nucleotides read TGTGCCAGCAGCTCGGCCGGGGGTACTAGCAGATACAATGAGCAGTTCTTC.

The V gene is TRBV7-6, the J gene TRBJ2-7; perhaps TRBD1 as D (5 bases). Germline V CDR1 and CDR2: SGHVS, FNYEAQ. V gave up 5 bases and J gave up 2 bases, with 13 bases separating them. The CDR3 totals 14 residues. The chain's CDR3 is CASSPEDKAYEQYF. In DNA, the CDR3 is TGTGCCAGCAGCCCAGAGGACAAAGCCTACGAGCAGTACTTC.

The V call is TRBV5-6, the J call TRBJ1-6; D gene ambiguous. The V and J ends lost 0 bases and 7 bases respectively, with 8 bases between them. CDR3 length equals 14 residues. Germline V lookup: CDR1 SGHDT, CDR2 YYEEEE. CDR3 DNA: TGTGCCAGCAGCTTGGAGGCGAGAAATTCACCCCTCCACTTT. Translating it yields CASSLEARNSPLHF.

CDR3 coding DNA: TGTGCCAGCAGTGACTCCTTGGGTTACTATGGCTACACCTTC. Its translation: CASSDSLGYYGYTF. The chain couples TRBV27 to TRBJ1-2; D unresolved. This CDR3 is 14 amino acids long. CDR1 and CDR2 (germline): MNHEY, SMNVEV (reference sequence). V was trimmed by 5 bases and J by 3 bases, leaving 13 bases between them.

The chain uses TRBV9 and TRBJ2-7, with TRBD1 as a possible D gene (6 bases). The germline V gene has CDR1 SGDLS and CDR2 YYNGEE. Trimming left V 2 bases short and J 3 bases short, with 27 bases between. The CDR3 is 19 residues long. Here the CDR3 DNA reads TGTGCCAGCAGCGTCGACCCCCTGGACAGTATGAGTTGGGGCTACGAGCAGTACTTC. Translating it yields CASSVDPLDSMSWGYEQYF.

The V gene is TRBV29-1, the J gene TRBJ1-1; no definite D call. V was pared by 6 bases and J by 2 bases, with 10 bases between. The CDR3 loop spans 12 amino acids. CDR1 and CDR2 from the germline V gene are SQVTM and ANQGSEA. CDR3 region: CSVLGLNTEAFF. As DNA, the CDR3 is TGCAGCGTACTGGGCCTCAACACTGAAGCTTTCTTT.

CDR3 nucleotides: TGCAGTGCTAGTTATATACAGGATGAAGATACGCAGTATTTT. Translating gives CSASYIQDEDTQYF. V and J are TRBV20-1 and TRBJ2-3; D is possibly TRBD1 (5 bases). Per the germline V gene, CDR1 is DFQATT and CDR2 is SNEGSKA (reference sequence). Trimming cost V 3 bases and J 5 bases, with 15 bases left between them. The CDR3 sequence is 14 residues long.

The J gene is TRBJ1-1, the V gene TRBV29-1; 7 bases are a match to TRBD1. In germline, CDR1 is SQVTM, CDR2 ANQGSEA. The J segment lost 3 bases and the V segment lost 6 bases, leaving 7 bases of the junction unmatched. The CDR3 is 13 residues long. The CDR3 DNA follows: TGCAGCGTCTACAGGGGCCCCGACACTGAAGCTTTCTTT. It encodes CSVYRGPDTEAFF.

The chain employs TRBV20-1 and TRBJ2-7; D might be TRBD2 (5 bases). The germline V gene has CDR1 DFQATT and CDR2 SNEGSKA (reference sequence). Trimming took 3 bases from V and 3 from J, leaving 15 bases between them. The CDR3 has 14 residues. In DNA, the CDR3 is TGCAGTGCTAGTCTGGCAGGAGGAGTCTACGAGCAGTACTTC. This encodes CSASLAGGVYEQYF.

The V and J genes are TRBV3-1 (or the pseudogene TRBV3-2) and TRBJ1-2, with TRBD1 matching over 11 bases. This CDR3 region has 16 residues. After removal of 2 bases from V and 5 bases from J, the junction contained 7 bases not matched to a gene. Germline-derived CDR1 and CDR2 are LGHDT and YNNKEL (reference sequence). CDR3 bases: TGTGCCAGCAGCCAATCAGGACAGGGGGCGCTTTATGGCTACACCTTC. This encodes CASSQSGQGALYGYTF.

CDR3 residues: CASSLDGSGTEAFF. CDR3 DNA sequence: TGCGCCAGCAGCTTGGACGGGTCTGGCACTGAAGCTTTCTTT. The chain joins TRBV5-1 to TRBJ1-1; unclear D gene. This CDR3 region has 14 residues. Trimming took off 0 bases at V and 4 bases at J, with 10 bases between the two ends. CDR1 is SGHRS, CDR2 YFSETQ, per germline.

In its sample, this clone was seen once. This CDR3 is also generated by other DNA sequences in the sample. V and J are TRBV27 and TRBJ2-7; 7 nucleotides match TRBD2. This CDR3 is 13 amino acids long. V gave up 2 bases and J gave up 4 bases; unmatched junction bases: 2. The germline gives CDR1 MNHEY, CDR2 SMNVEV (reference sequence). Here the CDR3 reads CASSLAGAYEQYF. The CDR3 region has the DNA TGTGCCAGCAGTTTAGCGGGAGCTTACGAGCAGTACTTC.

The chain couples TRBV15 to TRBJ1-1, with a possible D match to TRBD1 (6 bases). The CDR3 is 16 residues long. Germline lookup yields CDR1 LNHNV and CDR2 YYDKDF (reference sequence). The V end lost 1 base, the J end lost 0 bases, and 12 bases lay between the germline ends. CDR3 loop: CATSRGWGGLNTEAFF. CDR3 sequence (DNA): TGTGCCACCAGCAGAGGGTGGGGGGGGCTGAACACTGAAGCTTTCTTT.